Listed here are 21 T cell receptor beta chains from one sample, sequenced in a study of shared clonotypes between healthy human individuals. In the naive CD8 group, cells lacked CD45RO and were positively selected for CCR7, so terminally differentiated effector memory CD45RA+ cells were left out. The assay was immunoSEQ multiplex PCR, and TCRdb's table has in-frame clones only and misses some. Among about 2 million clones listed, 85% to 95% were seen once. The sample taken for sequencing was naive CD8+ T cells sorted from blood. The receptors stem from a man aged 18-30 years in good health.

V usage is TRBV7-6 and J usage is TRBJ1-3, with 10 bases matching TRBD1. Germline CDR1 reads SGHVS; CDR2 reads FNYEAQ. V trimming: 5 bases; J trimming: 0 bases; junction bases outside the gene matches: 4. The CDR3 has 16 residues. CDR3 DNA: TGTGCCAGCAGCCCATGGACAGGGGGCTCTGGAAACACCATATATTTT. Translation: CASSPWTGGSGNTIYF.

This chain connects TRBV27 to TRBJ1-6; 9 bases fit TRBD1. This CDR3 region has 16 residues. J lost 14 bases, V lost 0 bases, and 11 bases had no gene match. Germline V gene sequence: CDR1 MNHEY, CDR2 SMNVEV (reference sequence). Here the CDR3 DNA reads TGTGCCAGCAGTTTATCTCCCGGGACAGGGATCATGTCCCTCCACTTT. It yields the protein CASSLSPGTGIMSLHF.

CDR3 loop: CASRRDNEQFF. The CDR3 bases are TGTGCCAGTAGACGAGACAATGAGCAGTTCTTC. The rearrangement uses TRBV19 and TRBJ2-1; D remains unclear. The CDR3 totals 11 residues. The V and J ends lost 6 bases and 5 bases respectively, with 5 bases between them. The germline gives CDR1 LNHDA, CDR2 SQIVND (reference sequence).

The chain uses TRBV5-1 and TRBJ1-1, with TRBD1 matching 8 bases. This CDR3 spans 14 amino acids. Germline loops: CDR1 SGHRS, CDR2 YFSETQ. Germline trimming cut 4 bases from V and 1 base from J; bases unmatched to any gene: 3. CDR3 bases: TGCGCCAGCAGCCCAGGGGGCCCGAACACTGAAGCTTTCTTT. It translates to CASSPGGPNTEAFF.

The V gene is TRBV2, the J gene TRBJ2-6; possibly TRBD1 for D (6 bases). From germline, CDR1 is SNHLY and CDR2 FYNNEI. The CDR3 consists of 17 residues. V was pared by 3 bases and J by 3 bases, with 15 bases between. Here the CDR3 DNA reads TGTGCCAGCAGTGATCTCCCAGGGGTAAATGGGGCCAACGTCCTGACTTTC. It encodes CASSDLPGVNGANVLTF.

The rearrangement links TRBV14 to TRBJ2-3, with 7 bases aligning to TRBD1. Germline V gene lookup returns CDR1 SGHDN and CDR2 FVKESK. The CDR3 length is 13 residues. J lost 4 bases, V lost 4 bases, and 2 bases had no gene match. The CDR3 coding sequence is TGTGCCAGCAGCCCGACAGGGTCAGATACGCAGTATTTT. This translates into CASSPTGSDTQYF.

The chain has TRBV7-9 and TRBJ2-5; perhaps TRBD2 as D (5 bases). The CDR3 runs to 13 residues. Between the trimmed V and J ends, which lost 3 bases and 4 bases, there was a span of 9 bases. Germline V lookup: CDR1 SEHNR, CDR2 FQNEAQ (reference sequence). The DNA of the CDR3 is TGTGCCAGCAGCTTCAATGAGGGAGAGACCCAGTACTTC. It codes for CASSFNEGETQYF.

The chain links TRBV29-1 to TRBJ1-5, with D maybe TRBD1 (5 bases). The ends were cut back, 6 bases at V and 0 bases at J, with 12 bases in the middle. Germline V gene lookup returns CDR1 SQVTM and CDR2 ANQGSEA. CDR3 length: 14 residues. The DNA of the CDR3 is TGCAGCGTCGTTCAGGGTAATAGCAATCAGCCCCAGCATTTT. The encoded protein is CSVVQGNSNQPQHF.

This chain links TRBV27 with TRBJ2-1; 10 bases are a match to TRBD1. J was trimmed by 4 bases and V by 5 bases; bases with no gene match: 11. Germline V gene data show CDR1 as MNHEY and CDR2 as SMNVEV (reference sequence). The CDR3 has 17 amino acids. CDR3 region: CASSIPSGTGAYNEQFF. CDR3 sequence (DNA): TGTGCCAGCAGTATTCCTTCCGGGACAGGGGCTTACAATGAGCAGTTCTTC.

The rearrangement joins TRBV28 to TRBJ2-3; D is perhaps TRBD1 (6 bases). The germline gives CDR1 MDHEN, CDR2 SYDVKM. Trimming removed 2 bases at V and 6 bases at J, with 12 bases between. The CDR3 sequence is 14 residues long. The DNA of the CDR3 is TGTGCCAGCAGTTTAGGCAGGGGCCATGATACGCAGTATTTT. This gives the protein CASSLGRGHDTQYF.

This rearrangement joins TRBV6-5 to TRBJ2-7; D is unresolved. V was clipped by 6 bases and J by 4 bases, with 7 bases between them. The CDR3 contains 11 residues. Per germline, CDR1 MNHEY and CDR2 SVGAGI. This CDR3 reads CASRLGYEQYF. CDR3 coding DNA: TGTGCCAGCAGGTTGGGTTACGAGCAGTACTTC.

V gene TRBV19 combines with J gene TRBJ1-2; D gene unclear. Trimming left V 6 bases short and J 0 bases short, with 8 bases between. The CDR3 is made up of 13 amino acids. From germline, CDR1 is LNHDA and CDR2 SQIVND (reference sequence). CDR3 protein: CASRPETNYGYTF. CDR3 in DNA: TGTGCCAGTAGGCCAGAAACTAACTATGGCTACACCTTC.

This CDR3 reads CASTPTGAIYGYTF. CDR3 sequence (DNA): TGTGCCAGCACTCCGACAGGGGCGATCTATGGCTACACCTTC. The rearrangement uses TRBV28 and TRBJ1-2; 8 positions match TRBD1. The V and J ends lost 7 bases and 4 bases, in that order; junction bases with no gene match: 8. Germline-derived CDR1 and CDR2 are MDHEN and SYDVKM. CDR3 length equals 14 residues.

The chain couples TRBV9 to TRBJ2-1; 7 bases agree with TRBD1. With V trimmed by 3 bases and J by 0 bases, 6 bases remained unmatched. The germline CDR1 and CDR2 sequences are SGDLS and YYNGEE. This CDR3 spans 16 amino acids. Here the CDR3 reads CASSALGGNSYNEQFF. The DNA for the CDR3 is TGTGCCAGCAGCGCCTTAGGGGGCAACTCCTACAATGAGCAGTTCTTC.

The chain joins TRBV6-5 to TRBJ2-3; 9 bases fit TRBD1. Germline CDR1 MNHEY, CDR2 SVGAGI. V lost 5 bases and J lost 8; bases outside the gene matches: 8. This CDR3 is built from 14 residues. The chain's CDR3 is CASSPGTGYRTQYF. The CDR3 DNA reads as TGTGCCAGCAGTCCCGGGACAGGGTATCGTACGCAGTATTTT.

In its sample, this clone was seen once. The rearrangement joins TRBV6-5 to TRBJ1-1; D not resolved. Germline V lookup: CDR1 MNHEY, CDR2 SVGAGI. V shed 7 bases and J shed 5 bases, with 11 bases lying between them. The CDR3 length is 12 residues. The CDR3 DNA reads TGTGCCAGCACCGCCGGATGGACTGAAGCTTTCTTT. Protein sequence: CASTAGWTEAFF.

The chain has TRBV19 and TRBJ2-1; TRBD2 agrees at 9 bases. Germline values: CDR1 LNHDA, CDR2 SQIVND (reference sequence). This CDR3 comprises 14 residues. V lost 7 bases and J lost 8; bases outside the gene matches: 9. The CDR3, as DNA: TGTGCCAGTAAGCTGCGGGAGGGCCTTGATGAGCAGTTCTTC. It specifies CASKLREGLDEQFF.

The chain joins TRBV13 to TRBJ1-5, with D maybe TRBD1 (5 bases). The V gene's germline CDR1 is PRHDT and CDR2 FYEKMQ (reference sequence). The CDR3 has 12 amino acids. V was pared by 3 bases and J by 8 bases, with 8 bases between. As DNA, the CDR3 is TGTGCCAGCAGCTTTGGGACGGAGCCCCAGCATTTT. Its protein product is CASSFGTEPQHF. The whole variable domain, filled in from reference TRBV13 and TRBJ1-5, reads AAGVIQSPRHLIKEKRETATLKCYPIPRHDTVYWYQQGPGQDPQFLISFYEKMQSDKGSIPDRFSAQQFSDYHSELNMSSLELGDSALYFCASSFGTEPQHFGDGTRLSIL.

The CDR3 nucleotides read TGTGCCAGCCAGGACACTGAAGCTTTCTTT. Translating it yields CASQDTEAFF. The chain recombines TRBV28 with TRBJ1-1; D unresolved. This CDR3 region has 10 residues. CDR1 is MDHEN, CDR2 SYDVKM, per germline. V was pared by 8 bases and J by 3 bases, with 4 bases between.

The chain has TRBV4-3 and TRBJ2-7; 8 nucleotides agree with TRBD1. The CDR3 length is 15 residues. Losses at the gene ends were 0 bases for V and 3 bases for J; bases not matched to a gene: 4. CDR1 is LGHNA and CDR2 is YSLEER in the germline V gene. CDR3 nucleotides: TGCGCCAGCAGCCAAGACAGGGGGCGCATCTACGAGCAGTACTTC. This encodes CASSQDRGRIYEQYF.

The V gene is TRBV19, the J gene TRBJ2-7, with 8 bases matching TRBD1. The germline V gene has CDR1 LNHDA and CDR2 SQIVND (reference sequence). Trimming cost V 3 bases and J 4 bases; bases outside gene matches: 5. The CDR3 consists of 14 residues. The CDR3 protein is CASSMGQEAYEQYF. Written as DNA, the CDR3 is TGTGCCAGTAGTATGGGACAGGAGGCTTACGAGCAGTACTTC.